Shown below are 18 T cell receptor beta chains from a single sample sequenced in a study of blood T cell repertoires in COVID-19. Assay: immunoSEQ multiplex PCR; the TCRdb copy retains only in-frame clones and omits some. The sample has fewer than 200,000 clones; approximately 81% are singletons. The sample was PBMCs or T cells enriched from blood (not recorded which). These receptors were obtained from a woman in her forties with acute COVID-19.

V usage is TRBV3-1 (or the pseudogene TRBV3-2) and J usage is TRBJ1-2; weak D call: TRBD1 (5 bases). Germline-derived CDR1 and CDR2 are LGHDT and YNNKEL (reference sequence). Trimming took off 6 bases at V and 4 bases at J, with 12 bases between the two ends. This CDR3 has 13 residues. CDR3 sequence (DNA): TGTGCCAGCAGTGGAAGGACACGCTATGGCTACACCTTC. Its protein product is CASSGRTRYGYTF.

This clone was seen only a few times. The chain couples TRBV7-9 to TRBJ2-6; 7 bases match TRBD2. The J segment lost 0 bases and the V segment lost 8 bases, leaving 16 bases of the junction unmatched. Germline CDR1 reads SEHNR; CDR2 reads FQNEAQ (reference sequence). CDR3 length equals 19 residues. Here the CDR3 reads CASPPEGSGAISGANVLTF. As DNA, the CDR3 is TGTGCCAGCCCCCCGGAGGGGAGCGGGGCGATCTCTGGGGCCAACGTCCTGACTTTC.

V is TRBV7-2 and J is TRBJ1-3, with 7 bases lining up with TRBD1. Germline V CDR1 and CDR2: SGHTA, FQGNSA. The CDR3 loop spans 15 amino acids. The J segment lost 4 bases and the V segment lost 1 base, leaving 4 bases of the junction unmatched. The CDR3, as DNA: TGTGCCAGCAGCTTAGTGACAGGGCTAGGAAACACCATATATTTT. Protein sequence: CASSLVTGLGNTIYF.

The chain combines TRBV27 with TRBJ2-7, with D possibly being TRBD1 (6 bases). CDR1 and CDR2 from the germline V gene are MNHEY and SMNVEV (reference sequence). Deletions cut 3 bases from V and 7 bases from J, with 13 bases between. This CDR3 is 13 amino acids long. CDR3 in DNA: TGTGCCAGCAGTTTGGACAGCCAGGGAGAGCAGTACTTC. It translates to CASSLDSQGEQYF.

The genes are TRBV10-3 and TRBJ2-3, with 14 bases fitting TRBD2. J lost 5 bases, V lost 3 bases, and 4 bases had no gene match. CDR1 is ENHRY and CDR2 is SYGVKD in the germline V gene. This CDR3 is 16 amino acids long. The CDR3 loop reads CAISDGTSGSVDTQYF. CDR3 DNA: TGTGCCATCAGTGACGGGACTAGCGGGAGTGTAGATACGCAGTATTTT.

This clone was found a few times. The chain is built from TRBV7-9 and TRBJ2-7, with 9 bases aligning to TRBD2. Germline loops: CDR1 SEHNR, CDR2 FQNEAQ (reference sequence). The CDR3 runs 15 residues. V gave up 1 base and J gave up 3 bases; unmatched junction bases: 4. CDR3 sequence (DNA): TGTGCCAGCAGCTTAGTTAGCGGGAGTGGCTACGAGCAGTACTTC. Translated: CASSLVSGSGYEQYF.

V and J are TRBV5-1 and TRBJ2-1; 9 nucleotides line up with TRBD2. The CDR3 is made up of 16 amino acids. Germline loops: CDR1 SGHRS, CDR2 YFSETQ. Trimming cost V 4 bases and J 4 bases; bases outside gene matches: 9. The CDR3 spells CASSLGVAGAYNEQFF. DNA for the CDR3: TGCGCCAGCAGCCTGGGGGTAGCGGGAGCGTACAATGAGCAGTTCTTC.

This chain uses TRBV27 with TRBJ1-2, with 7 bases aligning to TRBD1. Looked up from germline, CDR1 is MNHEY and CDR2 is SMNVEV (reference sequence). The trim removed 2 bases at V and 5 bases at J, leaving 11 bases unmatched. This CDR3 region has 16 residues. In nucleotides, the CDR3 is TGTGCCAGCAGTTTAACCGGGACAGTTCAAATATATGGCTACACCTTC. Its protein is CASSLTGTVQIYGYTF.

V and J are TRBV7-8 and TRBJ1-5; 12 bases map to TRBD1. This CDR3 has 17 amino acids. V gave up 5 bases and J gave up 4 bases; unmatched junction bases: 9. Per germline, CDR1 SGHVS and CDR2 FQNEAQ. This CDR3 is CASSPRDRGLGNQPQHF. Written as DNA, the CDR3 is TGTGCCAGCAGCCCCCGGGACAGGGGGCTGGGAAATCAGCCCCAGCATTTT.

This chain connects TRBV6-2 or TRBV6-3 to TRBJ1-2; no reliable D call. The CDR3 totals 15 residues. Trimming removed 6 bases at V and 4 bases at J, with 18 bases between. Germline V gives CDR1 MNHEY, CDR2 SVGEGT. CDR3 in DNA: TGTGCCAGCAGCCGATCTACGGACTCTTTCTATGGCTACACCTTC. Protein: CASSRSTDSFYGYTF.

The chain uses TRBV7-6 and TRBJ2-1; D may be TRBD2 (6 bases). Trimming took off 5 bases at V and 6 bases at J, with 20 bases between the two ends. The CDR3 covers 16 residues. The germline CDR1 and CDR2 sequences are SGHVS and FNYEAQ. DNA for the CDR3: TGTGCCAGCAGCCCCCGGAGCGGGTTTGTCGTCAATGAGCAGTTCTTC. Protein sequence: CASSPRSGFVVNEQFF.

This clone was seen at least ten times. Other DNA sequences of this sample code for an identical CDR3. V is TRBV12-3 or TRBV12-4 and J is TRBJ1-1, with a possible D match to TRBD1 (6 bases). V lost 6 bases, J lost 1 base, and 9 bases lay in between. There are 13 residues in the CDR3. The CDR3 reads CASSLTGNTEAFF. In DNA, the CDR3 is TGTGCCAGCAGCTTGACAGGGAACACTGAAGCTTTCTTT.

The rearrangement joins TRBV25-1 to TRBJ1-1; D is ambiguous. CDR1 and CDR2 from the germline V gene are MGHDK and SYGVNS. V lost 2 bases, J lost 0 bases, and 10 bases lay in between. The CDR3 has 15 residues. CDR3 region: CASSESATMNTEAFF. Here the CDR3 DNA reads TGTGCCAGCAGTGAAAGTGCCACTATGAACACTGAAGCTTTCTTT.

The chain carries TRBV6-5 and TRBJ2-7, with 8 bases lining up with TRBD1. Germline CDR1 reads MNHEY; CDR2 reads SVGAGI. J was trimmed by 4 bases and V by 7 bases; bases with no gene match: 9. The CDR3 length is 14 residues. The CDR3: CASIWGQGAYEQYF. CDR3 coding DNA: TGTGCCAGCATTTGGGGGCAGGGGGCTTACGAGCAGTACTTC.

In DNA, the CDR3 is TGTGCCAGCAGCCTAGGACAGGGGGACTACGAGCAGTACTTC. Amino acid sequence: CASSLGQGDYEQYF. J is TRBJ2-7 and V is TRBV6-6; 10 bases agree with TRBD1. J lost 3 bases, V lost 6 bases, and 5 bases had no gene match. This CDR3 has 14 amino acids. The germline gives CDR1 MNHNY, CDR2 SVGAGI (reference sequence).

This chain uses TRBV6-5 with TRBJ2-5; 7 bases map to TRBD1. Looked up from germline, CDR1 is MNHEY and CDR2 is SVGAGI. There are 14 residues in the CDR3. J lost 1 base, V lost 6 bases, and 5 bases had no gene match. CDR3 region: CASRKRQGQETQYF. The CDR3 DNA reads TGTGCCAGCAGAAAACGACAGGGCCAAGAGACCCAGTACTTC.

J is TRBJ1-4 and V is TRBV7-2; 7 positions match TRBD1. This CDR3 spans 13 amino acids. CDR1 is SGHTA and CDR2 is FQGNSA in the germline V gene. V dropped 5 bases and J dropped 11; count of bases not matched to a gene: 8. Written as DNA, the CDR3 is TGTGCCAGCAGCGCGGGACAGAATGGCAAACTGTTTTTT. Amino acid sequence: CASSAGQNGKLFF.

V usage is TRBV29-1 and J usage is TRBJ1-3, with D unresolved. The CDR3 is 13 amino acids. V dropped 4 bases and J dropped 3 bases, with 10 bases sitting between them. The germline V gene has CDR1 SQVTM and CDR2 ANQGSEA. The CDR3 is CSVVPSGGNTIYF. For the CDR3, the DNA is TGCAGCGTTGTCCCCAGCGGTGGAAACACCATATATTTT.